These 23 T cell receptor beta chains came from one sample sequenced in a study of T-cell memory formation after mild COVID-19 (dated by TCRdb to the early 2020s). The library was produced with 5' RACE. Sequenced using an Illumina NovaSeq 6000. The public sequencing data were trimmed at Q25 with fastp and processed into clonotypes with MiXCR by TCRdb, which kept only in-frame beta chains. All rows with the same CDR3 protein become a single entry with the most common DNA and genes. The sample records approximately 260,000 distinct CDR3 sequences, approximately 16% of which are singletons. Together, the top ten hold approximately 3.5% of the sample. The sequenced sample consisted of PBMCs or a T cell subset sorted from them (not recorded which). Every receptor here comes from a man aged 18 to 35 who had mild COVID-19 (a few samples of this study predate the infection). The sample titles of this study are shuffled in the database, so cell type and time point are left out; the donor was told from shared clones.

The table lists this clonotype with a few counts. This chain links TRBV7-2 with TRBJ2-3; unclear D gene. Germline V gene sequence: CDR1 SGHTA, CDR2 FQGNSA. The CDR3 sequence is 15 residues long. Trimming took off 5 bases at V and 0 bases at J, with 12 bases between the two ends. CDR3: CASSTRRSSTDTQYF. CDR3 coding DNA: TGTGCCAGCAGCACCCGGCGGTCGAGCACAGATACGCAGTATTTT.

The rearrangement links TRBV5-6 to TRBJ2-3, with a weak D call TRBD1 (6 bases). Germline CDR1 and CDR2: SGHDT and YYEEEE. The CDR3 has 15 residues. V was clipped by 2 bases and J by 2 bases, with 12 bases between them. Here the CDR3 reads CASSFVDRLTDTQYF. CDR3 sequence (DNA): TGTGCCAGCAGCTTTGTGGACAGACTCACAGATACGCAGTATTTT.

This chain connects TRBV12-3 or TRBV12-4 to TRBJ2-5; no clear D gene. V was pared by 3 bases and J by 5 bases, with 13 bases between. This CDR3 region has 14 residues. CDR3 in amino acids: CASSFHQPGETQYF. The CDR3 region has the DNA TGTGCCAGCAGTTTTCACCAGCCGGGCGAGACCCAGTACTTC.

The rearrangement uses TRBV7-2 and TRBJ1-5; D is ambiguous. The CDR3 is made up of 13 amino acids. The germline V gene encodes CDR1 SGHTA and CDR2 FQGNSA. Trimming shortened V by 5 bases and J by 5 bases, and 10 bases separated the two germline ends. In nucleotides, the CDR3 is TGTGCCAGCAGCAGCCGACGCGATCAGCCCCAGCATTTT. Its translation is CASSSRRDQPQHF.

This chain uses TRBV20-1 with TRBJ1-4; 8 nucleotides align to TRBD1. Germline V CDR1 and CDR2: DFQATT, SNEGSKA (reference sequence). Trimming at V came to 3 bases and at J to 2 bases, leaving 8 bases not matched to a gene. The CDR3 has 16 amino acids. This CDR3 reads CSARRTGRYTNEKLFF. The CDR3 coding sequence is TGCAGTGCTAGGAGGACAGGGCGTTACACTAATGAAAAACTGTTTTTT.

The CDR3 bases are TGTGCCAGCAGTTCACCAGCGAACACCGGGGAGCTGTTTTTT. Encoded protein: CASSSPANTGELFF. The rearrangement uses TRBV6-5 and TRBJ2-2; D is undetermined. This CDR3 has 14 amino acids. Germline-derived CDR1 and CDR2 are MNHEY and SVGAGI. V lost 4 bases and J lost 0, with 6 bases in between.

V is TRBV18 and J is TRBJ2-3; 13 bases align to TRBD2. V gave up 3 bases and J gave up 5 bases; unmatched junction bases: 2. The germline V gene has CDR1 KGHSH and CDR2 LQKENI. The CDR3 totals 15 residues. CDR3 coding DNA: TGTGCCAGCTCACCGGGACTAGCGGGGTTAGATACGCAGTATTTT. Its translation: CASSPGLAGLDTQYF.

There are a few counts of this clonotype. This chain joins TRBV7-2 and TRBJ2-1; 15 bases are a match to TRBD2. This CDR3 contains 18 residues. The V gene's germline CDR1 is SGHTA and CDR2 FQGNSA. With V trimmed by 6 bases and J by 2 bases, 8 bases remained unmatched. In nucleotides, the CDR3 is TGTGCCAGCAGTAACGGACTAGCGGGGGGGCTCGCCTACAATGAGCAGTTCTTC. As protein: CASSNGLAGGLAYNEQFF.

There are many counts of this clonotype. The chain links TRBV5-1 to TRBJ2-6, with D possibly TRBD1 on 6 matching bases. Germline V gene data show CDR1 as SGHRS and CDR2 as YFSETQ. The CDR3 has 15 amino acids. Trimming cost V 4 bases and J 0 bases, with 8 bases left between them. The CDR3 region is CASSQGGSGANVLTF. CDR3 nucleotides: TGCGCCAGCAGCCAAGGGGGCTCTGGGGCCAACGTCCTGACTTTC.

This clonotype was counted a few times. The chain has TRBV5-1 and TRBJ2-2, with D unresolved. The germline V gene encodes CDR1 SGHRS and CDR2 YFSETQ. The CDR3 has 14 residues. V lost 4 bases to trimming and J lost 3 bases, with 10 bases between them. The CDR3 is CASSAVVDTGELFF. The DNA for the CDR3 is TGCGCCAGCAGCGCAGTAGTAGACACCGGGGAGCTGTTTTTT.

The chain joins TRBV28 to TRBJ1-2; TRBD1 agrees at 7 bases. The J segment lost 3 bases and the V segment lost 4 bases, leaving 5 bases of the junction unmatched. Germline V gene data show CDR1 as MDHEN and CDR2 as SYDVKM. The length of the CDR3 is 14 residues. CDR3 region: CASSSQGVYYGYTF. CDR3 in DNA: TGTGCCAGCAGTTCCCAGGGGGTGTACTATGGCTACACCTTC.

The chain recombines TRBV29-1 with TRBJ1-1; 8 bases are shared with TRBD1. This CDR3 is built from 14 residues. Germline CDR1 SQVTM, CDR2 ANQGSEA. For the CDR3, the DNA is TGCAGTGTCGGACAGGGAAGCGGGAACACTGAAGCTTTCTTT. This codes for CSVGQGSGNTEAFF. Combining the CDR3 with reference TRBV29-1 and TRBJ1-1 gives the whole variable domain SAVISQKPSRDICQRGTSLTIQCQVDSQVTMMFWYRQQPGQSLTLIATANQGSEATYESGFVIDKFPISRPNLTFSTLTVSNMSPEDSSIYLCSVGQGSGNTEAFFGQGTRLTVV.

This clonotype was seen only a few times. The rearrangement links TRBV28 to TRBJ2-1; D is unresolved. Trimming shortened V by 2 bases and J by 2 bases, and 7 bases separated the two germline ends. This CDR3 spans 14 amino acids. Germline V lookup: CDR1 MDHEN, CDR2 SYDVKM. The CDR3 DNA follows: TGTGCCAGCAGTTTAGCCAGCACCTACAATGAGCAGTTCTTC. It is translated as CASSLASTYNEQFF.

The V and J genes are TRBV11-2 and TRBJ2-3, with 9 bases identical to TRBD2. There are 17 residues in the CDR3. Looked up from germline, CDR1 is SGHAT and CDR2 is FQNNGV. Trimming removed 2 bases from V and 4 bases from J; junction bases left unmatched: 10. The CDR3 DNA reads TGTGCCAGCAGCTTAAATAGCGGGGGTCCCCCGGCAGATACGCAGTATTTT. Its protein product is CASSLNSGGPPADTQYF.

This clonotype was seen repeatedly, ten times or more. The chain couples TRBV7-3 to TRBJ2-4; no firm D call. The CDR3 spans 14 residues. V lost 1 base to trimming and J lost 8 bases, with 12 bases between them. Germline V gene sequence: CDR1 SGHTA, CDR2 FQGTGA. The CDR3 region is CASSLMGSQDIQYF. CDR3 nucleotides: TGTGCCAGCAGCTTAATGGGCAGTCAGGACATTCAGTACTTC.

The rearrangement links TRBV29-1 to TRBJ2-3; possible D gene TRBD2, 5 bases. The CDR3 covers 13 residues. CDR1 is SQVTM and CDR2 is ANQGSEA in the germline V gene. V was clipped by 4 bases and J by 7 bases, with 15 bases between them. The chain's CDR3 is CSVGGYDTNTQYF. The CDR3 DNA is TGCAGCGTTGGCGGGTACGACACGAATACGCAGTATTTT.

This clonotype has just a few counts. In DNA, the CDR3 is TGTGCCAGCAGCCTCTGGACAGAAGCTAACTATGGCTACACCTTC. The encoded protein is CASSLWTEANYGYTF. The rearrangement links TRBV3-1 to TRBJ1-2, with a possible D match to TRBD1 (6 bases). In germline, CDR1 is LGHDT, CDR2 YNNKEL (reference sequence). CDR3 length: 15 residues. The V end was cut by 4 bases, the J end by 0 bases, with 12 bases between.

The V call is TRBV6-5, the J call TRBJ2-3; 8 bases fit TRBD2. The CDR3 consists of 15 residues. CDR1 is MNHEY and CDR2 is SVGAGI in the germline V gene. The V segment lost 6 bases and the J segment 7 bases; nucleotides outside the gene matches: 12. DNA for the CDR3: TGTGCCAGCAGCCCACCGGGGGGGGCGGGAAATACGCAGTATTTT. It specifies CASSPPGGAGNTQYF.

This clonotype was counted between two and nine times. This chain uses TRBV11-2 with TRBJ2-3; 8 bases agree with TRBD2. The CDR3 has 16 residues. Germline V lookup: CDR1 SGHAT, CDR2 FQNNGV. J was trimmed by 1 base and V by 4 bases; bases with no gene match: 7. CDR3 DNA: TGTGCCAGCAGCTCTCCGGGACTAGATGGCACAGATACGCAGTATTTT. This sequence encodes CASSSPGLDGTDTQYF.

This clonotype has more than one count but fewer than ten. CDR3 DNA sequence: TGTGCCAGCAGCCGGGACAGGGCCACAGATACGCAGTATTTT. Residues: CASSRDRATDTQYF. The chain recombines TRBV7-9 with TRBJ2-3, with TRBD1 matching over 9 bases. V lost 5 bases, J lost 2 bases, and 2 bases stayed unmatched. Germline CDR1 reads SEHNR; CDR2 reads FQNEAQ (reference sequence). The CDR3 totals 14 residues.

This clonotype was seen a handful of times. This chain uses TRBV7-2 with TRBJ2-3; D is unclear. There are 13 residues in the CDR3. Trimming took 5 bases from V and 6 from J, leaving 12 bases between them. Germline CDR1 SGHTA, CDR2 FQGNSA. The DNA of the CDR3 is TGTGCCAGCAGCCTACCATCGTATGATACGCAGTATTTT. Translated, it gives CASSLPSYDTQYF.

This clonotype was seen just once. CDR3 bases: TGTGCCAGTATTCAGACTATGGGTAGCAATCAGCCCCAGCATTTT. Its protein is CASIQTMGSNQPQHF. The chain employs TRBV19 and TRBJ1-5; D gene unclear. From germline, CDR1 is LNHDA and CDR2 SQIVND (reference sequence). There are 15 residues in the CDR3. With 7 bases removed from V and 0 bases from J, the gap between germline ends came to 13 bases.

This clonotype was detected a few times. As DNA, the CDR3 is TGTGCCAGCAGCTCATCGACAGGGTGGGCTGAAAAACTGTTTTTT. As protein: CASSSSTGWAEKLFF. The chain carries TRBV7-2 and TRBJ1-4; 7 bases map to TRBD1. The CDR3 is 15 residues long. Germline loops: CDR1 SGHTA, CDR2 FQGNSA. Losses at the gene ends were 4 bases for V and 7 bases for J; bases not matched to a gene: 9.